These T cell receptor beta chains were read from a single sample in a study of memory CD8 T cells in hepatitis C reinfection. Generated by immunoSEQ multiplex PCR, the TCRdb table keeps only in-frame clones and is missing some. The sample consists of approximately 46,000 clones, approximately 89% of them appearing once. The source material was naive CD8+ T cells sorted from blood. All receptors come from a man younger than 30 with hepatitis C virus infection. Both conserved end residues are part of each CDR3. The D gene is left open where the match is weak. Size is omitted from some rows. Given values are once, few, many or a class for expanded clones.

D gene: TRBD1; J gene: TRBJ1-1; clone size: few; V gene: TRBV29-1; CDR3 protein: CSVTGTEMNTEAFF; CDR3 DNA: TGCAGCGTCACCGGGACAGAAATGAACACTGAAGCTTTCTTT
D gene: .; J gene: TRBJ2-2; clone size: .; V gene: TRBV6-6; CDR3 protein: CASTQGLNTGELFF; CDR3 DNA: TGTGCCAGCACACAGGGACTAAACACCGGGGAGCTGTTTTTT
D gene: .; J gene: TRBJ1-1; clone size: few; V gene: TRBV5-6; CDR3 protein: CASSLGATEAFF; CDR3 DNA: TGTGCCAGCAGCTTGGGGGCAACTGAAGCTTTCTTT
D gene: TRBD2; J gene: TRBJ2-1; clone size: .; V gene: TRBV28; CDR3 protein: CATSGLAGGYNEQFF; CDR3 DNA: TGTGCCACCTCGGGACTAGCGGGAGGCTACAATGAGCAGTTCTTC
D gene: .; J gene: TRBJ1-1; clone size: few; V gene: TRBV6-1; CDR3 protein: CASTAGNTEAFF; CDR3 DNA: TGTGCCAGCACAGCGGGGAACACTGAAGCTTTCTTT
D gene: TRBD2; J gene: TRBJ2-1; clone size: once; V gene: TRBV11-2; CDR3 protein: CASSLEAGGGNEQFF; CDR3 DNA: TGTGCCAGCAGCTTAGAAGCGGGAGGAGGGAATGAGCAGTTCTTC
D gene: .; J gene: TRBJ1-5; clone size: .; V gene: TRBV9; CDR3 protein: CASSPGAGGNQPQHF; CDR3 DNA: TGTGCCAGCAGCCCCGGGGCAGGGGGCAATCAGCCCCAGCATTTT
D gene: .; J gene: TRBJ2-1; clone size: .; V gene: TRBV18; CDR3 protein: CASSPRGQGLVNEQFF; CDR3 DNA: TGTGCCAGCTCACCACGGGGACAGGGACTAGTGAATGAGCAGTTCTTC
D gene: TRBD1; J gene: TRBJ1-1; clone size: .; V gene: TRBV7-9; CDR3 protein: CASSPRDSHTEAFF; CDR3 DNA: TGTGCCAGCAGCCCTCGGGACAGCCACACTGAAGCTTTCTTT
D gene: .; J gene: TRBJ2-1; clone size: .; V gene: TRBV28; CDR3 protein: CASSSHYGGEQFF; CDR3 DNA: TGTGCCAGCAGTTCGCATTACGGGGGTGAGCAGTTCTTC
D gene: TRBD1; J gene: TRBJ2-2; clone size: .; V gene: TRBV5-1; CDR3 protein: CASSLEQGATGELFF; CDR3 DNA: TGCGCCAGCAGCTTGGAACAGGGGGCCACCGGGGAGCTGTTTTTT
D gene: TRBD2; J gene: TRBJ2-3; clone size: once; V gene: TRBV14; CDR3 protein: CASSQGLAGGHSTDTQYF; CDR3 DNA: TGTGCCAGCAGCCAGGGACTAGCGGGGGGACACAGCACAGATACGCAGTATTTT
D gene: TRBD2; J gene: TRBJ2-7; clone size: .; V gene: TRBV7-8; CDR3 protein: CASSIAGAYEQYF; CDR3 DNA: TGTGCCAGCAGCATAGCGGGAGCCTACGAGCAGTACTTC
D gene: TRBD1; J gene: TRBJ2-7; clone size: .; V gene: TRBV27; CDR3 protein: CASRGQDDYEQYF; CDR3 DNA: TGTGCCAGCCGAGGACAGGACGACTACGAGCAGTACTTC
D gene: TRBD2; J gene: TRBJ2-1; clone size: .; V gene: TRBV9; CDR3 protein: CASSVEAGGGHNEQFF; CDR3 DNA: TGTGCCAGCAGCGTAGAAGCGGGAGGAGGCCACAATGAGCAGTTCTTC
D gene: .; J gene: TRBJ1-1; clone size: .; V gene: TRBV28; CDR3 protein: CASSIGGTNTEAFF; CDR3 DNA: TGTGCCAGCAGCATCGGGGGGACGAACACTGAAGCTTTCTTT
D gene: .; J gene: TRBJ2-3; clone size: .; V gene: TRBV19; CDR3 protein: CASSIADTQYF; CDR3 DNA: TGTGCCAGTAGTATTGCGGATACGCAGTATTTT
D gene: TRBD1; J gene: TRBJ2-3; clone size: .; V gene: TRBV5-1; CDR3 protein: CASSFRGTSTDTQYF; CDR3 DNA: TGCGCCAGCAGCTTCAGGGGGACCAGCACAGATACGCAGTATTTT
D gene: TRBD1; J gene: TRBJ2-2; clone size: .; V gene: TRBV6-5; CDR3 protein: CASTDGQGAGELFF; CDR3 DNA: TGTGCCAGCACCGACGGACAGGGGGCAGGGGAGCTGTTTTTT
D gene: TRBD1; J gene: TRBJ2-5; clone size: .; V gene: TRBV5-6; CDR3 protein: CASSLGMGTEETQYF; CDR3 DNA: TGTGCCAGCAGCTTGGGTATGGGGACAGAAGAGACCCAGTACTTC
D gene: .; J gene: TRBJ1-5; clone size: .; V gene: TRBV23-1; CDR3 protein: CASSQSQPENQPQHF; CDR3 DNA: TGCGCCAGCAGTCAATCCCAACCCGAGAATCAGCCCCAGCATTTT
D gene: TRBD2; J gene: TRBJ2-3; clone size: few; V gene: TRBV6-5; CDR3 protein: CASSYSAGGTDTQYF; CDR3 DNA: TGTGCCAGCAGTTACTCGGCCGGGGGGACTGATACGCAGTATTTT
D gene: .; J gene: TRBJ2-5; clone size: .; V gene: TRBV6-5; CDR3 protein: CASSYARVETQYF; CDR3 DNA: TGTGCCAGCAGTTACGCCAGGGTAGAGACCCAGTACTTC
D gene: .; J gene: TRBJ2-1; clone size: once; V gene: TRBV6-5; CDR3 protein: CASRGGAEAEQFF; CDR3 DNA: TGTGCCAGCAGGGGGGGGGCGGAGGCTGAGCAGTTCTTC
D gene: .; J gene: TRBJ2-7; clone size: .; V gene: TRBV10-1; CDR3 protein: CASSESLSYEQYF; CDR3 DNA: TGCGCCAGCAGTGAGTCACTTTCCTACGAGCAGTACTTC
D gene: .; J gene: TRBJ2-2; clone size: .; V gene: TRBV9; CDR3 protein: CASSPGITGELFF; CDR3 DNA: TGTGCCAGCAGCCCCGGGATTACCGGGGAGCTGTTTTTT
D gene: .; J gene: TRBJ2-1; clone size: .; V gene: TRBV5-1; CDR3 protein: CASSLRRGAEEQFF; CDR3 DNA: TGCGCCAGCAGCTTGCGTCGGGGGGCGGAAGAGCAGTTCTTC
D gene: .; J gene: TRBJ1-2; clone size: .; V gene: TRBV6-5; CDR3 protein: CASSYSTAPYTF; CDR3 DNA: TGTGCCAGCAGTTACTCGACTGCCCCGTACACCTTC
D gene: .; J gene: TRBJ2-7; clone size: .; V gene: TRBV5-4; CDR3 protein: CASSLSGSSSYEQYF; CDR3 DNA: TGTGCCAGCAGCTTGAGCGGTTCGAGCTCCTACGAGCAGTACTTC
D gene: .; J gene: TRBJ1-2; clone size: .; V gene: TRBV5-1; CDR3 protein: CASRPLQGSYYGYTF; CDR3 DNA: TGCGCCAGCAGGCCTCTCCAGGGGAGCTACTATGGCTACACCTTC
D gene: .; J gene: TRBJ2-5; clone size: .; V gene: TRBV5-1; CDR3 protein: CASRACRVPCSVGYF; CDR3 DNA: TGCGCCAGCAGGGCGTGTCGAGTGCCCTGTAGCGTTGGGTACTTC
D gene: TRBD1; J gene: TRBJ1-1; clone size: few; V gene: TRBV2; CDR3 protein: CASEGQRTEAFF; CDR3 DNA: TGTGCCAGCGAGGGACAGCGCACTGAAGCTTTCTTT
D gene: .; J gene: TRBJ2-7; clone size: .; V gene: TRBV5-1; CDR3 protein: CASSLGLGSPFFEQYF; CDR3 DNA: TGCGCCAGCAGCTTGGGGTTGGGCAGCCCCTTTTTCGAGCAGTACTTC
D gene: TRBD2; J gene: TRBJ2-2; clone size: .; V gene: TRBV7-8; CDR3 protein: CASSRRTSGRGGELFF; CDR3 DNA: TGTGCCAGCAGCCGCCGGACTAGCGGGAGGGGCGGGGAGCTGTTTTTT
D gene: .; J gene: TRBJ1-3; clone size: .; V gene: TRBV11-2; CDR3 protein: CASSPSGSGNTIYF; CDR3 DNA: TGTGCCAGCAGCCCCTCTGGGAGTGGAAACACCATATATTTT
D gene: .; J gene: TRBJ1-1; clone size: .; V gene: TRBV4-1; CDR3 protein: CASSQVPPGTEAFF; CDR3 DNA: TGCGCCAGCAGCCAAGTCCCCCCGGGGACTGAAGCTTTCTTT
D gene: .; J gene: TRBJ2-1; clone size: .; V gene: TRBV7-6; CDR3 protein: CASSFRGYNEQFF; CDR3 DNA: TGTGCCAGCAGCTTTCGGGGGTACAATGAGCAGTTCTTC
D gene: .; J gene: TRBJ1-1; clone size: few; V gene: TRBV4-3; CDR3 protein: CASSQEDRVGTEAFF; CDR3 DNA: TGCGCCAGCAGCCAAGAGGACAGAGTAGGCACTGAAGCTTTCTTT
D gene: TRBD1; J gene: TRBJ2-1; clone size: .; V gene: TRBV27; CDR3 protein: CASSPLGDRGRNEQFF; CDR3 DNA: TGTGCCAGCAGTCCCCTAGGGGACAGGGGTCGGAATGAGCAGTTCTTC
D gene: .; J gene: TRBJ2-3; clone size: .; V gene: TRBV27; CDR3 protein: CASTWAGLSTDTQYF; CDR3 DNA: TGTGCCAGCACTTGGGCCGGACTCAGCACAGATACGCAGTATTTT
D gene: TRBD2; J gene: TRBJ2-7; clone size: .; V gene: TRBV27; CDR3 protein: CASSLKGLGSYEQYF; CDR3 DNA: TGTGCCAGCAGTTTAAAGGGACTAGGTTCGTACGAGCAGTACTTC
D gene: .; J gene: TRBJ2-1; clone size: few; V gene: TRBV19; CDR3 protein: CASSMGSGNEQFF; CDR3 DNA: TGTGCCAGTAGTATGGGGAGCGGGAATGAGCAGTTCTTC
D gene: TRBD1; J gene: TRBJ2-7; clone size: .; V gene: TRBV27; CDR3 protein: CASSLKGASSYEQYF; CDR3 DNA: TGTGCCAGCAGTTTAAAGGGGGCGAGCTCCTACGAGCAGTACTTC
D gene: .; J gene: TRBJ1-1; clone size: few; V gene: TRBV6-5; CDR3 protein: CASSYSRGMNTEAFF; CDR3 DNA: TGTGCCAGCAGTTACTCCAGGGGCATGAACACTGAAGCTTTCTTT